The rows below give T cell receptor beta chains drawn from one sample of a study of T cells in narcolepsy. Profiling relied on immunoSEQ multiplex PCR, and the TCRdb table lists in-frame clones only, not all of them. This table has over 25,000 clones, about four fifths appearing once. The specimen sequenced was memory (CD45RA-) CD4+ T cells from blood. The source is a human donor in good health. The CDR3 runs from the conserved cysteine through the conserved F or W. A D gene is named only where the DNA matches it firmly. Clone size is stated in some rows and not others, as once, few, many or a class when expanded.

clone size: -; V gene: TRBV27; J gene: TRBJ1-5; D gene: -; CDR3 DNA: TGTGCCAGCAGTTTAAGACAGGGCAATCAGCCCCAGCATTTT; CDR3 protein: CASSLRQGNQPQHF
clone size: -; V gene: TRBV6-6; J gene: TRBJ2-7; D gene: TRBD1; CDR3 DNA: TGTGCCAGCAGTTACGCGGACAGGGCCGAGCAGTACTTC; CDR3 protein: CASSYADRAEQYF
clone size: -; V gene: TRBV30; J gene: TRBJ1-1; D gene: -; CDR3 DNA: TGTGCCTGGGACGAACAGATGAACACTGAAGCTTTCTTT; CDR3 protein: CAWDEQMNTEAFF
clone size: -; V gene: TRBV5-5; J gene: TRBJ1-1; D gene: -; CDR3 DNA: TGTGCCAGCAGCATTGGGACCGCGCTTAACACTGAAGCTTTCTTT; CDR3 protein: CASSIGTALNTEAFF
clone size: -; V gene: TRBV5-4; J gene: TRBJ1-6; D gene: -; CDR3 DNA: TGTGCCAGCAGCTTGGTGTCAGATAATTCACCCCTCCACTTT; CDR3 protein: CASSLVSDNSPLHF
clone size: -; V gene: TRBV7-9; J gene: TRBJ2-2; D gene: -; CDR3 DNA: TGTGCCAGCAGCCCTGCGTGGGACACCGGGGAGCTGTTTTTT; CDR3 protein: CASSPAWDTGELFF
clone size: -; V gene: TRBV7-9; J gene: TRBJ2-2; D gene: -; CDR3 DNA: TGTGCCAGCAGCCCGAACACCGGGGAGCTGTTTTTT; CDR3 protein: CASSPNTGELFF
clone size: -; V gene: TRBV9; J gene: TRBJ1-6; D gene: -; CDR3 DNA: TGTGCCAGCAGCCCCGAAACAGGAGATAATTCACCCCTCCACTTT; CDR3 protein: CASSPETGDNSPLHF
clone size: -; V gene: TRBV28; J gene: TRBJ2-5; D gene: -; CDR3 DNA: TGTGCCAGCAGTTTACAGGGGATTGAGACCCAGTACTTC; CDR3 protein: CASSLQGIETQYF
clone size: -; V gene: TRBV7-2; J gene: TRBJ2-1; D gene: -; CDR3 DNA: TGTGCCAGCAGCCCCTCGGGGGCTTCCTACAATGAGCAGTTCTTC; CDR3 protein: CASSPSGASYNEQFF
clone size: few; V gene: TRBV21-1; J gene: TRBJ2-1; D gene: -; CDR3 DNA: TGTGCCAGCAGCAACGCAGTTCAGGGTAGCCGGTTCTTC; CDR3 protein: CASSNAVQGSRFF
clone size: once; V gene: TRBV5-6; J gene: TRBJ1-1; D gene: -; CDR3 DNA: TGTGCCAGCAGCTCTGGGCCGAACACTGAAGCTTTCTTT; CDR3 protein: CASSSGPNTEAFF
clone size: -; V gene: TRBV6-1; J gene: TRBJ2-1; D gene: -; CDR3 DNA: TGTGCCAGCAGCGAAGGACGGGCCTATGAGCAGTTCTTC; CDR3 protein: CASSEGRAYEQFF
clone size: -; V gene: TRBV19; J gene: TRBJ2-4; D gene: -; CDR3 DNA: TGTGCCAGTAGGGGCGGGCGGGGAAGAGCCAAAAACATTCAGTACTTC; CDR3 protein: CASRGGRGRAKNIQYF
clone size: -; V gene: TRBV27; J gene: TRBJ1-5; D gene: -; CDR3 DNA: TGTGCCAGCAGCCGCGTCGGGATGGATCAGCCCCAGCATTTT; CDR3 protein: CASSRVGMDQPQHF
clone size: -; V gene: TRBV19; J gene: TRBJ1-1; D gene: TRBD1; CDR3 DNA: TGTGCCAGTAGACAGGGGGCTTACGTGAACACTGAAGCTTTCTTT; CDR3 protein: CASRQGAYVNTEAFF
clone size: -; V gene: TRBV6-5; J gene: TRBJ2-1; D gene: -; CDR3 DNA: TGTGCCAGCAGGGCCCCCGGGGGAGTGGGTGAGCAGTTCTTC; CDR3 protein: CASRAPGGVGEQFF
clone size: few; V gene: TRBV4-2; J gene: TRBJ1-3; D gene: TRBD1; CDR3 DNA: TGTGCCAGCAGCCAAGATTCGGGCAGGGGGGGAGGAAACACCATATATTTT; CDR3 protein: CASSQDSGRGGGNTIYF
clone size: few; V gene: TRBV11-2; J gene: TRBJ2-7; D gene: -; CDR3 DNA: TGTGCCAGCAGCATACAAACCTACGAGCAGTACTTC; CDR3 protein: CASSIQTYEQYF
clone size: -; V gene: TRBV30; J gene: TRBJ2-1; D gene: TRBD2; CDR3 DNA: TGTGCCTGGACCCCCAAGCGGGGAAGGAATGAGCAGTTCTTC; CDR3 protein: CAWTPKRGRNEQFF